Below are 17 T cell receptor beta chains sequenced from a single sample in a study of shared clonotypes between healthy human individuals. Measured with immunoSEQ multiplex PCR; TCRdb has only the in-frame clones, and not every one. Of under 850,000 clones in the sample, approximately 77% were seen once. Sequencing used memory CD4+ T cells sorted from blood. Subset in this sample: CD45RA-negative fraction. These receptors were collected from a woman aged 25 to 39 in good health.

About this clone: The junction does not match germline at one end; this may be a read error. The chain employs TRBV30 and TRBJ2-7, with TRBD2 identical over 7 bases. There are 12 residues in the CDR3. Germline V CDR1 and CDR2: GTSNPN, SVGIG (reference sequence). The CDR3 DNA is TGTGCCTCGAGTAGCGGGTCCCAGTGGGAACTATTC. It yields the protein CASSSGSQWELF.

This clone has just a few counts. The V gene is TRBV5-4, the J gene TRBJ1-2, with 8 nucleotides matching TRBD1. The germline gives CDR1 SGHNT, CDR2 YYREEE (reference sequence). V dropped 2 bases and J dropped 3; count of bases not matched to a gene: 6. The CDR3 has 15 residues. The CDR3 here is CASSFGQGTHYGYTF. CDR3 bases: TGTGCCAGCAGCTTCGGACAGGGCACTCACTATGGCTACACCTTC.

The chain joins TRBV11-2 to TRBJ1-5; D is unresolved. The CDR3 runs to 16 residues. V lost 2 bases to trimming and J lost 5 bases, with 16 bases between them. Germline CDR1 SGHAT, CDR2 FQNNGV. The CDR3 DNA is TGTGCCAGCAGCTTATTACTGAGAGGGAGCTATCAGCCCCAGCATTTT. Its protein is CASSLLLRGSYQPQHF.

In its sample, this clone was seen many times. The sample holds other DNA sequences that translate to the same CDR3. This chain connects TRBV6-5 to TRBJ2-3; TRBD2 aligns across 7 bases. Per germline, CDR1 MNHEY and CDR2 SVGAGI. V dropped 6 bases and J dropped 0; count of bases not matched to a gene: 3. CDR3 length: 14 residues. The CDR3, as DNA: TGTGCCAGCAGCTTAGCGGGTAGCACAGATACGCAGTATTTT. Translation gives CASSLAGSTDTQYF.

The rearrangement joins TRBV10-3 to TRBJ2-7; maybe TRBD2 (6 bases). The CDR3 has 15 amino acids. V was pared by 0 bases and J by 6 bases, with 15 bases between. Germline CDR1 ENHRY, CDR2 SYGVKD. CDR3 amino acids: CAISESGDWVAEQYF. The CDR3 DNA follows: TGTGCCATCAGTGAGTCAGGGGACTGGGTCGCCGAGCAGTACTTC.

V gene TRBV29-1 combines with J gene TRBJ1-2, with unresolved D. Deletions cut 5 bases from V and 6 bases from J, with 13 bases between. The CDR3 length is 12 residues. In germline, CDR1 is SQVTM, CDR2 ANQGSEA. The CDR3 reads CSVWGISNGYTF. CDR3 sequence (DNA): TGCAGCGTTTGGGGAATTTCAAATGGCTACACCTTC.

The rearrangement joins TRBV28 to TRBJ1-5; no clear D. Trimming shortened V by 5 bases and J by 7 bases, and 15 bases separated the two germline ends. The CDR3 is made up of 14 amino acids. Germline loops: CDR1 MDHEN, CDR2 SYDVKM. The CDR3: CASSPQGRRQPQHF. The DNA of the CDR3 is TGTGCCAGCAGTCCCCAAGGGCGTCGGCAGCCCCAGCATTTT. Complete variable domain (other parts from reference TRBV28 and TRBJ1-5): DVKVTQSSRYLVKRTGEKVFLECVQDMDHENMFWYRQDPGLGLRLIYFSYDVKMKEKGDIPEGYSVSREKKERFSLILESASTNQTSMYLCASSPQGRRQPQHFGDGTRLSIL.

As regards this clone: Other DNA sequences in the same sample also yield this CDR3. The rearrangement uses TRBV28 and TRBJ2-7, with D possibly being TRBD1 or TRBD2 (5 bases each). CDR1 and CDR2 (germline): MDHEN, SYDVKM. The CDR3 loop spans 13 amino acids. The V and J ends lost 2 bases and 4 bases respectively, with 9 bases between them. The CDR3: CASSLARGYEQYF. DNA of the CDR3: TGTGCCAGCAGTTTAGCGAGGGGTTACGAGCAGTACTTC. The variable domain in full, with the rest retrieved from reference TRBV28 and TRBJ2-7, is DVKVTQSSRYLVKRTGEKVFLECVQDMDHENMFWYRQDPGLGLRLIYFSYDVKMKEKGDIPEGYSVSREKKERFSLILESASTNQTSMYLCASSLARGYEQYFGPGTRLTVT.

V and J are TRBV7-2 and TRBJ1-2, with a tentative D call TRBD1 (6 bases). Trimming removed 5 bases at V and 6 bases at J, with 13 bases between. The CDR3 is made up of 13 amino acids. Germline V lookup: CDR1 SGHTA, CDR2 FQGNSA. Here the CDR3 reads CASSPQQGHGYTF. DNA of the CDR3: TGTGCCAGCAGCCCACAACAGGGTCATGGCTACACCTTC.

V gene TRBV28 combines with J gene TRBJ1-1; D uncertain. Germline loops: CDR1 MDHEN, CDR2 SYDVKM. This CDR3 is built from 15 residues. Trimming took off 5 bases at V and 0 bases at J, with 13 bases between the two ends. CDR3 sequence reads: CASSPPPELNTEAFF. The DNA of the CDR3 is TGTGCCAGCAGTCCCCCGCCGGAGCTGAACACTGAAGCTTTCTTT. The entire variable domain, with the rest obtained from reference TRBV28 and TRBJ1-1, is as follows: DVKVTQSSRYLVKRTGEKVFLECVQDMDHENMFWYRQDPGLGLRLIYFSYDVKMKEKGDIPEGYSVSREKKERFSLILESASTNQTSMYLCASSPPPELNTEAFFGQGTRLTVV.

CDR3 sequence: CASSLGLAGAQWNEQFF. Written as DNA, the CDR3 is TGCGCCAGCAGCTTGGGACTAGCGGGAGCCCAATGGAATGAGCAGTTCTTC. The genes are TRBV5-1 and TRBJ2-1, with TRBD2 identical over 12 bases. From germline, CDR1 is SGHRS and CDR2 YFSETQ. The CDR3 spans 17 residues. V lost 0 bases, J lost 7 bases, and 8 bases stayed unmatched.

The chain joins TRBV27 to TRBJ2-5; 7 nucleotides align to TRBD2. In germline, CDR1 is MNHEY, CDR2 SMNVEV (reference sequence). The V and J ends lost 0 bases and 6 bases, in that order; junction bases with no gene match: 10. CDR3 length equals 16 residues. The CDR3 nucleotides read TGTGCCAGCAGTTTATCCGGGGGAGGGAGGTCAAAGACCCAGTACTTC. Its protein product is CASSLSGGGRSKTQYF.

This clone was observed a few times. This same CDR3 is encoded by further DNA sequences in the sample. The V and J genes are TRBV20-1 and TRBJ2-5; TRBD1 is a possible D gene (5 bases). This CDR3 is built from 11 residues. The V gene lost 6 bases and the J gene lost 5 bases, with 10 bases spanning the gap. Per germline, CDR1 DFQATT and CDR2 SNEGSKA (reference sequence). The CDR3 sequence is CSAGRAETQYF. The CDR3 region has the DNA TGCAGTGCAGGCAGGGCCGAGACCCAGTACTTC.

The gene calls are TRBV4-1 and TRBJ2-2; the D gene is possibly TRBD2 (6 bases). The V gene lost 6 bases and the J gene lost 2 bases, with 16 bases spanning the gap. This CDR3 spans 16 amino acids. The germline V gene encodes CDR1 MGHRA and CDR2 YSYEKL. The CDR3 nucleotides read TGCGCCAGCAGTCCGAGACTAGTTTTTAACACCGGGGAGCTGTTTTTT. It codes for CASSPRLVFNTGELFF.

This clone was seen just once. A much larger clone lies a single base off, so this may be a read error. The rearrangement uses TRBV2 and TRBJ2-5; D is uncertain. Trimming took off 3 bases at V and 5 bases at J, with 7 bases between the two ends. Germline assignment: CDR1 SNHLY and CDR2 FYNNEI. This CDR3 has 12 residues. CDR3 in amino acids: CASSDQMETQYF. The CDR3, as DNA: TGTGCCAGCAGTGACCAGATGGAGACCCAGTACTTC.

This clone was counted only a few times. This chain links TRBV9 with TRBJ2-5; 8 nucleotides align to TRBD2. Germline V lookup: CDR1 SGDLS, CDR2 YYNGEE. The V segment lost 2 bases and the J segment 2 bases; nucleotides outside the gene matches: 8. The CDR3 contains 16 residues. The CDR3 spells CASSVQPGLGQETQYF. The CDR3 DNA follows: TGTGCCAGCAGCGTGCAACCGGGACTAGGGCAAGAGACCCAGTACTTC. The variable domain in full, with the rest retrieved from reference TRBV9 and TRBJ2-5, is DSGVTQTPKHLITATGQRVTLRCSPRSGDLSVYWYQQSLDQGLQFLIQYYNGEERAKGNILERFSAQQFPDLHSELNLSSLELGDSALYFCASSVQPGLGQETQYFGPGTRLLVL.

The chain recombines TRBV27 with TRBJ2-7; no clear D. Germline V gene data show CDR1 as MNHEY and CDR2 as SMNVEV (reference sequence). The ends were cut back, 6 bases at V and 1 base at J, with 7 bases in the middle. The CDR3 spans 12 residues. The CDR3 region has the DNA TGTGCCAGCAGGACGGATTCCTACGAGCAGTACTTC. Amino acid sequence: CASRTDSYEQYF.